This T cell receptor (beta chain) was found in a study of cytotoxic CD8 clonotypes in ibrutinib-treated CLL. Regarding this clone: Its target is unknown.

V dropped 6 bases and J dropped 1 base, with 10 bases sitting between them. CDR3 length: 14 amino acids. Germline-derived CDR1 and CDR2 are MDHEN and SYDVKM. Repertoires were generated with immunoSEQ multiplex PCR, while TCRdb's copy carries only in-frame clones and drops some. The data hold roughly 250,000 clones, with 60% to 75% observed a single time. Study-level results: Clonality increased at ibrutinib response and stayed stable in sustained remission. At progression, however, it fell back toward baseline.

The sequencing here drew on PBMCs, taken after 24 months of ibrutinib treatment. This sequence joins TRBV28 and TRBJ1-5; no reliable D call. The clonotype originates from a human donor with chronic lymphocytic leukemia. The CDR3 DNA follows: TGTGCCAGCAGCTTCCGAGGGAGCAATCAGCCCCAGCATTTT. Translation gives CASSFRGSNQPQHF.